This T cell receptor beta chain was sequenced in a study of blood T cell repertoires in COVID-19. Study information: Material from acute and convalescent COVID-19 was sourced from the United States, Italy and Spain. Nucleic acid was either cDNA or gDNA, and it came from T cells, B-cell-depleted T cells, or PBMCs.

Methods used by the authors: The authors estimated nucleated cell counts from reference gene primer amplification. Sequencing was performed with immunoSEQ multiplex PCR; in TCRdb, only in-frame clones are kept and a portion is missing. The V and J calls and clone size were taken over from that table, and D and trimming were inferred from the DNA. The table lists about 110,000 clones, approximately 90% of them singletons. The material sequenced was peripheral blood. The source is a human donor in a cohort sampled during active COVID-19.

This chain's CDR3 is CASSIRSGGYTF. CDR3 DNA: TGTGCCAGTAGTATCCGGAGCGGGGGCTACACCTTC. V and J are TRBV19 and TRBJ1-2; no reliable D call. V gave up 3 bases and J gave up 8 bases, with 10 bases separating them. Germline CDR1 is LNHDA and CDR2 is SQIVND (reference sequence). This CDR3 has 12 amino acids. Combining the CDR3 with reference TRBV19 and TRBJ1-2 gives the whole variable domain DGGITQSPKYLFRKEGQNVTLSCEQNLNHDAMYWYRQDPGQGLRLIYYSQIVNDFQKGDIAEGYSVSREKKESFPLTVTSAQKNPTAFYLCASSIRSGGYTFGSGTRLTVV.